Detailed here is one TCR beta chain. What it binds is not known. This sample is part of a study of cytomegalovirus exposure and HLA in healthy donors. Study-wide context: Tens of millions of unique TCR sequences came from HLA-typed donors in an early release.

Study results and limitations: Most subjects' HLA-A and HLA-B alleles were reportedly predicted from TCR beta sequences.

Between the trimmed V and J ends, which lost 1 base and 4 bases, there was a span of 6 bases. Germline V gives CDR1 KGHSH, CDR2 LQKENI. The CDR3 length is 13 residues. The PCR made use of 60 Vbeta and 13 Jbeta primers. Clones were sequenced by immunoSEQ multiplex PCR, and TCRdb holds only the in-frame ones, with some missing. Here the sample spans under 130,000 clones, roughly 80% being singletons. Sequenced: PBMCs. The chain combines TRBV18 with TRBJ2-3; D not certain. This receptor was taken from a female donor in good health and CMV-seropositive. CDR3 region: CASSPLEADTQYF. For the CDR3, the DNA is TGTGCCAGCTCACCACTAGAGGCAGATACGCAGTATTTT.